These T cell receptor beta chains were read from a single sample in a study of blood T cell repertoires in COVID-19. Libraries were prepared by immunoSEQ multiplex PCR; TCRdb keeps only in-frame clonotypes and omits some of them. Here the sample spans 150,000 to 200,000 clones, 80% to 85% being singletons. The sequencing sample was made of peripheral blood. The receptors here all came from a human donor with acute or convalescent COVID-19. The donor label of this sample is uncertain. CDR3s include the opening cysteine and the closing phenylalanine or tryptophan. D genes are given only for firm matches. Not every row has a clone size; where given, it reads once, few, many or a size class.

clone_size d_call j_call cdr3_length v_call cdr3_aa cdr3_nt
few NA TRBJ2-5 14 TRBV10-1 CASSGRGQGETQYF TGCGCCAGCAGTGGCCGGGGACAAGGGGAGACCCAGTACTTC
once TRBD1 TRBJ2-3 15 TRBV18 CASSPPGQGADTQYF TGTGCCAGCTCACCACCGGGACAGGGGGCTGATACGCAGTATTTT
NA TRBD1 TRBJ1-5 19 TRBV4-1 CASSQENVRTGGSNQPQHF TGCGCCAGCAGCCAAGAGAATGTAAGGACAGGGGGTAGCAATCAGCCCCAGCATTTT
NA TRBD2 TRBJ2-1 20 TRBV3-1/TRBV3-2 CASSLFSGRATTVGYNEQFF TGTGCCAGCAGCCTTTTTAGCGGGAGGGCAACTACGGTCGGGTACAATGAGCAGTTCTTC
NA NA TRBJ1-5 15 TRBV18 CASSPPRQEGQPQHF TGTGCCAGCTCACCACCGAGACAGGAAGGTCAGCCCCAGCATTTT
few NA TRBJ1-2 14 TRBV11-2 CASSSLRSRDGYTF TGTGCCAGCAGCTCCCTCCGTTCCCGGGATGGCTACACCTTC
NA TRBD1 TRBJ1-1 16 TRBV19 CASIGPSEGARGEAFF TGTGCCAGTATTGGTCCGTCGGAGGGGGCTCGGGGTGAAGCTTTCTTT
NA NA TRBJ1-6 13 TRBV2 CASSEARYGTLHF TGTGCCAGCAGTGAAGCGCGGTATGGAACCCTCCACTTT
NA TRBD1 TRBJ1-1 15 TRBV11-2 CASSWTGGVNTEAFF TGTGCCAGCAGCTGGACAGGGGGCGTGAACACTGAAGCTTTCTTT
once NA TRBJ1-1 15 TRBV6-5 CASSSHREGRTEAFF TGTGCCAGCAGTTCCCACAGGGAGGGACGAACTGAAGCTTTCTTT
NA TRBD1 TRBJ1-2 16 TRBV5-6 CASSLAATGLNYGYTF TGTGCCAGCAGCTTGGCCGCGACAGGGCTCAACTATGGCTACACCTTC
few NA TRBJ2-2 17 TRBV5-1 CASSLTTPGANTGELFF TGCGCCAGCAGCTTGACGACTCCGGGGGCGAACACCGGGGAGCTGTTTTTT
NA TRBD1 TRBJ2-7 13 TRBV18 CASRGQGAGEQYF TGTGCCAGCCGGGGACAGGGGGCGGGTGAGCAGTACTTC
NA NA TRBJ1-3 14 TRBV6-1 CASSVGRAGNTIYF TGTGCCAGCAGTGTCGGCAGGGCTGGAAACACCATATATTTT
few TRBD1 TRBJ1-3 14 TRBV6-6 CASSPGTGAVAIYF TGTGCCAGCAGTCCCGGGACAGGGGCGGTCGCCATATATTTT
NA NA TRBJ1-1 13 TRBV5-6 CASSLPGNTEAFF TGTGCCAGCAGCTTGCCGGGGAACACTGAAGCTTTCTTT
NA NA TRBJ2-3 15 TRBV19 CASGGSAGRPGPQYF TGTGCCAGTGGAGGAAGCGCGGGACGGCCCGGACCACAGTATTTT
NA NA TRBJ2-2 16 TRBV11-3 CASSFRRAEDTGELFF TGTGCCAGCAGCTTCCGGCGGGCCGAGGACACCGGGGAGCTGTTTTTT
NA TRBD1 TRBJ2-2 15 TRBV10-1 CASSDTGANTGELFF TGCGCCAGCAGCGACACAGGGGCGAACACCGGGGAGCTGTTTTTT
NA NA TRBJ2-1 14 TRBV6-1 CASSEQGLRDEQFF TGTGCCAGCAGTGAGCAGGGTCTACGGGATGAGCAGTTCTTC
few NA TRBJ1-3 14 TRBV9 CASSEGFSGNTIYF TGTGCCAGCAGCGAGGGGTTCTCTGGAAACACCATATATTTT
NA NA TRBJ2-5 16 TRBV11-2 CASSLGLAASQETQYF TGTGCCAGCAGCTTAGGCCTAGCTGCCTCCCAAGAGACCCAGTACTTC
once NA TRBJ1-6 15 TRBV30 CAWTPGRGANSPLHF TGTGCCTGGACTCCGGGACGGGGGGCTAATTCACCCCTCCACTTT
NA TRBD2 TRBJ2-1 14 TRBV6-5 CASSIGGGDFEQFF TGTGCCAGCAGCATCGGCGGGGGTGATTTTGAGCAGTTCTTC
NA TRBD1 TRBJ1-5 14 TRBV6-5 CASSPRDRDQPQHF TGTGCCAGCAGTCCCCGGGACAGGGATCAGCCCCAGCATTTT
once NA TRBJ1-1 15 TRBV4-1 CASSPYGQQNTEAFF TGCGCCAGCAGCCCCTATGGACAGCAGAACACTGAAGCTTTCTTT
few NA TRBJ1-2 11 TRBV30 CARGGAYGYTF TGTGCCCGAGGGGGGGCCTATGGCTACACCTTC
NA NA TRBJ2-1 17 TRBV28 CASSFLAGPSSYNEQFF TGTGCCAGCAGTTTCTTGGCGGGGCCCAGCTCCTACAATGAGCAGTTCTTC
NA TRBD1 TRBJ1-1 15 TRBV2 CASSAVGQGGTEAFF TGTGCCAGCAGTGCTGTGGGACAGGGAGGCACTGAAGCTTTCTTT
few TRBD2 TRBJ2-2 14 TRBV7-9 CASRRLAEAGELFF TGTGCCAGCAGGCGACTAGCGGAGGCCGGGGAGCTGTTTTTT
NA NA TRBJ1-6 15 TRBV3-1/TRBV3-2 CASSQGQGNNSPLHF TGTGCCAGCAGCCAGGGTCAGGGAAATAATTCACCCCTCCACTTT
NA NA TRBJ1-3 14 TRBV30 CAWSDRDTGNTIYF TGTGCCTGGAGTGACCGGGACACCGGAAACACCATATATTTT
NA TRBD1 TRBJ1-2 17 TRBV9 CASSPREGTGSNYGYTF TGTGCCAGCAGCCCCCGCGAGGGGACAGGATCAAACTATGGCTACACCTTC
few NA TRBJ1-1 15 TRBV28 CASSLRSGVYPEAFF TGTGCCAGCAGTTTACGATCAGGGGTTTACCCTGAAGCTTTCTTT
NA NA TRBJ1-1 14 TRBV7-3 CASSLMGENTEAFF TGTGCCAGCAGCTTAATGGGAGAGAACACTGAAGCTTTCTTT
NA NA TRBJ1-2 16 TRBV19 CASRPLGQIFNYGYTF TGTGCCAGTAGACCACTAGGGCAGATTTTTAACTATGGCTACACCTTC
NA NA TRBJ1-2 14 TRBV2 CASSATAINYGYTF TGTGCCAGCAGTGCAACAGCCATAAACTATGGCTACACCTTC
NA NA TRBJ1-1 14 TRBV5-1 CASSWSGANTEAFF TGCGCCAGCAGCTGGTCCGGTGCGAACACTGAAGCTTTCTTT
NA NA TRBJ1-5 14 TRBV10-2 CASSDRGSNQPQHF TGCGCCAGCAGTGATAGGGGAAGCAATCAGCCCCAGCATTTT
NA TRBD2 TRBJ2-1 17 TRBV7-9 CASSLTPGTSGANEQFF TGTGCCAGCAGCTTAACGCCGGGGACTAGCGGGGCCAATGAGCAGTTCTTC
NA NA TRBJ2-7 14 TRBV5-4 CASSLGGRPPEQYF TGTGCCAGCAGCTTGGGAGGGAGGCCCCCCGAGCAGTACTTC
NA TRBD2 TRBJ2-1 13 TRBV7-2 CASSLVLAGEGFF TGTGCCAGCAGCTTAGTACTAGCGGGCGAAGGATTCTTC
NA NA TRBJ1-1 13 TRBV19 CASSPQGTTEAFF TGTGCCAGTAGTCCCCAGGGGACCACTGAAGCTTTCTTT
NA TRBD1 TRBJ1-2 12 TRBV28 CASRQGARGYTF TGTGCCAGCCGTCAGGGGGCGCGTGGCTACACCTTC
NA NA TRBJ2-7 17 TRBV6-7 CASSLQGKGSRAYEQYF TGTGCCAGCAGTCTACAGGGTAAGGGGAGTAGGGCCTACGAGCAGTACTTC
NA TRBD1 TRBJ1-2 15 TRBV25-1 CASSEPGQSNYGYTF TGTGCCAGCAGTGAGCCGGGACAGTCTAACTATGGCTACACCTTC
NA TRBD2 TRBJ2-3 15 TRBV30 CAWGKLAGVTDTQYF TGTGCCTGGGGCAAACTAGCGGGAGTAACAGATACGCAGTATTTT
NA NA TRBJ1-2 12 TRBV10-2 CASRTDSYGYTF TGCGCCAGCAGGACAGACTCATATGGCTACACCTTC
NA TRBD2 TRBJ2-3 14 TRBV19 CASSTAGGTDTQYF TGTGCCAGTAGTACGGCGGGGGGCACAGATACGCAGTATTTT
NA TRBD2 TRBJ2-3 16 TRBV6-1 CASSEAGGGGADTQYF TGTGCCAGCAGTGAAGCGGGCGGGGGAGGGGCGGATACGCAGTATTTT
few NA TRBJ1-2 14 TRBV7-9 CASSSAGVNYGYTF TGTGCCAGCAGCTCGGCCGGGGTTAACTATGGCTACACCTTC
NA TRBD1 TRBJ1-1 15 TRBV28 CASSSSGTANTEAFF TGTGCCAGCAGTTCATCCGGGACAGCGAACACTGAAGCTTTCTTT
few NA TRBJ2-2 13 TRBV10-3 CAISVQPGGELFF TGTGCCATCAGTGTCCAGCCGGGGGGGGAGCTGTTTTTT
NA TRBD1 TRBJ1-1 15 TRBV28 CASSIIGGWNTEAFF TGTGCCAGCAGTATCATAGGGGGCTGGAACACTGAAGCTTTCTTT
NA TRBD1 TRBJ2-2 13 TRBV19 CASKQGGTGELFF TGTGCCAGTAAACAGGGGGGAACCGGGGAGCTGTTTTTT
once TRBD2 TRBJ2-1 15 TRBV7-3 CASSLRGGRYNEQFF TGTGCCAGCAGCTTGCGGGGGGGCCGATACAATGAGCAGTTCTTC
once NA TRBJ2-1 14 TRBV11-3 CASGSGETYNEQFF TGTGCCAGCGGGTCGGGGGAAACCTACAATGAGCAGTTCTTC
NA NA TRBJ1-2 15 TRBV6-1 CASSERQALNYGYTF TGTGCCAGCAGTGAAAGACAGGCGCTCAACTATGGCTACACCTTC
NA TRBD1 TRBJ1-4 18 TRBV3-1/TRBV3-2 CASSQGDRRSLPNEKLFF TGTGCCAGCAGCCAAGGGGACAGGAGGAGCCTCCCTAATGAAAAACTGTTTTTT
NA NA TRBJ2-1 14 TRBV7-9 CASVGAPSYNEQFF TGTGCCAGCGTAGGGGCGCCCTCCTACAATGAGCAGTTCTTC